These 32 T cell receptor beta chains originate from one sample sequenced in a study of molecular identifiers for immune sequencing clone quantification. One entry per CDR3 protein results from TCRdb running MiXCR on the PCR reads. The sample records 460,000 or so distinct CDR3 sequences, 20% to 25% being singletons. Sequenced input: naive CD8+ T cells from blood, with Jurkat cell RNA spiked in. The sample's subset: FACS-sorted CD8+CD4-CCR7+CD45RA+ naive T cells. These TCRs come from a human donor in good health. Some libraries in this study had Jurkat cell RNA spiked in.

This clonotype occurred many times. This chain uses TRBV5-1 with TRBJ2-7; no reliable D call. The CDR3 spans 11 residues. Germline V gene lookup returns CDR1 SGHRS and CDR2 YFSETQ. Deletions cut 2 bases from V and 6 bases from J, with 6 bases between. The CDR3 loop reads CASSFRSEQYF. Here the CDR3 DNA reads TGCGCCAGCAGCTTTCGTTCCGAGCAGTACTTC.

Ten or more counts support this clonotype. The chain uses TRBV20-1 and TRBJ2-7; D unclear. Germline V lookup: CDR1 DFQATT, CDR2 SNEGSKA (reference sequence). This CDR3 has 14 residues. The V end was cut by 5 bases, the J end by 5 bases, with 19 bases between. CDR3 sequence reads: CSAAHDLNFDEQYF. CDR3 in DNA: TGCAGTGCTGCCCATGACTTGAACTTCGACGAGCAGTACTTC.

This clonotype was observed a handful of times. One end of the junction varies from germline; a read error may be responsible. The V and J genes are TRBV9 and TRBJ2-3, with 13 bases fitting TRBD2. Germline-derived CDR1 and CDR2 are SGDLS and YYNGEE. CDR3 length: 17 amino acids. The DNA for the CDR3 is TGTGCCAGCAGCGGCGGGACTAGCGGGGAAAGAACAGTTACGCAGTATTTT. This codes for CASSGGTSGERTVTQYF.

The J gene is TRBJ1-4, the V gene TRBV19; TRBD1 matches 7 bases. The germline gives CDR1 LNHDA, CDR2 SQIVND (reference sequence). The CDR3 runs 14 residues. J lost 7 bases, V lost 6 bases, and 8 bases had no gene match. The CDR3 loop is CASRTGTGIEKLFF. In nucleotides, the CDR3 is TGTGCCAGTAGGACAGGGACTGGGATTGAAAAACTGTTTTTT.

This clonotype was seen ten or more times. The genes are TRBV25-1 and TRBJ2-7; 9 nucleotides align to TRBD2. The CDR3 is made up of 15 amino acids. Unmatched junction bases numbered 8, after V lost 7 bases and J lost 1 base. Germline V gene sequence: CDR1 MGHDK, CDR2 SYGVNS. CDR3 in DNA: TGTGCCAGCACCCTTAGCGGGAGCGGATCCTACGAGCAGTACTTC. The encoded protein is CASTLSGSGSYEQYF.

Ten or more counts support this clonotype. For the CDR3, the DNA is TGTGCCAGCAGTTCAGGGGAAGGGGCCCAGCATTTT. It encodes CASSSGEGAQHF. The chain uses TRBV27 and TRBJ1-5; maybe TRBD1 (6 bases). There are 12 residues in the CDR3. The germline gives CDR1 MNHEY, CDR2 SMNVEV (reference sequence). The germline V and J ends were trimmed by 4 bases and 11 bases, with 12 bases remaining between them.

With regard to this clonotype: This likely came from a read error, as a far larger clone is one base away. The conserved phenylalanine or tryptophan normally closing the CDR3 is absent here, so this likely arose from a read error. This sequence joins TRBV5-1 and TRBJ2-5; D unresolved. The CDR3 is 12 residues long. Germline CDR1 is SGHRS and CDR2 is YFSETQ. With 0 bases removed from V and 0 bases from J, the gap between germline ends came to 0 bases. The CDR3 region has the DNA TGCGCCAGCAGCTTGGACCAAGAGACCCAGTACCTC. Encoded protein: CASSLDQETQYL.

This clonotype was observed at least ten times. This sequence joins TRBV7-9 and TRBJ2-3; no definite D call. The V end lost 2 bases, the J end lost 6 bases, and 6 bases lay between the germline ends. This CDR3 is built from 12 residues. Germline V gene sequence: CDR1 SEHNR, CDR2 FQNEAQ (reference sequence). The CDR3 reads CASSLIEDTQYF. The CDR3 nucleotides are TGTGCCAGCAGCTTAATTGAGGATACGCAGTATTTT. The full variable domain, rest sourced from reference TRBV7-9 and TRBJ2-3, is DTGVSQNPRHKITKRGQNVTFRCDPISEHNRLYWYRQTLGQGPEFLTYFQNEAQLEKSRLLSDRFSAERPKGSFSTLEIQRTEQGDSAMYLCASSLIEDTQYFGPGTRLTVL.

Turning to this clonotype: A read error may explain this, as a much larger clone is one base away. Here the CDR3 omits its conserved ending phenylalanine or tryptophan, so a read error is the likely source. This chain links TRBV13 with TRBJ2-3, with D possibly TRBD2 on 6 matching bases. From germline, CDR1 is PRHDT and CDR2 FYEKMQ (reference sequence). This CDR3 comprises 15 residues. Trimming removed 1 base at V and 3 bases at J, with 11 bases between. The CDR3 DNA follows: TGTGCCAGCAGCTTAGCGGCGGGATGGACAGATACGCAGTATCTT. It encodes CASSLAAGWTDTQYL.

This clonotype was picked up many times. The chain has TRBV28 and TRBJ2-3; 12 positions agree with TRBD2. The CDR3 extends over 19 amino acids. The V gene end was trimmed by 8 bases and the J gene end by 5 bases; junction bases not matched to a gene: 20. Germline CDR1 and CDR2: MDHEN and SYDVKM. Written as DNA, the CDR3 is TGTGCCAGCGACTCCGCACCCTGGACTAGCGGGGTGAGGGGAGATACGCAGTATTTT. It codes for CASDSAPWTSGVRGDTQYF.

The chain is built from TRBV9 and TRBJ2-3; D is unclear. CDR1 and CDR2 (germline): SGDLS, YYNGEE. The V gene lost 3 bases and the J gene lost 8 bases, with 10 bases spanning the gap. This CDR3 has 12 residues. CDR3 sequence reads: CASSGSSGTQYF. The CDR3 DNA reads as TGTGCCAGCAGCGGGAGCTCAGGTACGCAGTATTTT.

The DNA of the CDR3 is TGTGCCAGCAGCCAGGGACAGGGTCACACCGGGGAGCTGTTTTTT. Its translation is CASSQGQGHTGELFF. This chain connects TRBV7-9 to TRBJ2-2, with TRBD1 matching 9 bases. Germline V gene lookup returns CDR1 SEHNR and CDR2 FQNEAQ (reference sequence). The V gene end was trimmed by 5 bases and the J gene end by 3 bases; junction bases not matched to a gene: 4. The CDR3 runs to 15 residues.

This sequence joins TRBV12-3 or TRBV12-4 and TRBJ2-1, with unresolved D. The V gene lost 6 bases and the J gene lost 8 bases, with 14 bases spanning the gap. The length of the CDR3 is 13 residues. The CDR3 nucleotides are TGTGCCAGCAGCCGATCAAAGTACGATGAGCAGTTCTTC. Residues: CASSRSKYDEQFF.

This clonotype occurred a few times. The chain carries TRBV30 and TRBJ2-1; 13 nucleotides match TRBD2. This CDR3 has 13 amino acids. Per germline, CDR1 GTSNPN and CDR2 SVGIG (reference sequence). The V and J ends lost 3 bases and 8 bases, in that order; junction bases with no gene match: 1. DNA for the CDR3: TGTGCCTGGAGCGGACTAGCGGGAGATGAGCAGTTCTTC. Its protein product is CAWSGLAGDEQFF.

This clonotype was detected many times. The chain couples TRBV7-9 to TRBJ1-5; D gene unclear. CDR3 size: 15 residues. Per germline, CDR1 SEHNR and CDR2 FQNEAQ (reference sequence). Trimming took off 5 bases at V and 0 bases at J, with 11 bases between the two ends. The CDR3 here is CASSPGLNSNQPQHF. The CDR3 DNA reads TGTGCCAGCAGCCCAGGACTGAATAGCAATCAGCCCCAGCATTTT.

The chain uses TRBV6-5 and TRBJ1-2; D is unclear. Germline lookup yields CDR1 MNHEY and CDR2 SVGAGI. V lost 0 bases, J lost 6 bases, and 17 bases lay in between. This CDR3 is built from 16 residues. In nucleotides, the CDR3 is TGTGCCAGCAGTTACTCGCCCTCCGGTAGGGTTGATGGCTACACCTTC. Translating it yields CASSYSPSGRVDGYTF.

Regarding this clonotype: With a much larger clone just one base away, this may be a read error. This rearrangement joins TRBV12-3 or TRBV12-4 to TRBJ2-3; D might be TRBD1 (6 bases). This CDR3 spans 14 amino acids. The CDR3 sequence is CAGSWSQGSDTQYF. DNA for the CDR3: TGTGCCGGCAGTTGGTCACAGGGCTCAGATACGCAGTATTTT.

As for this clonotype: Possible read error: a much larger clone is one base away. The chain uses TRBV20-1 and TRBJ1-1; D gene uncertain. The CDR3 covers 13 residues. The V end was cut by 6 bases, the J end by 8 bases, with 19 bases between. Germline V gene data show CDR1 as DFQATT and CDR2 as SNEGSKA (reference sequence). CDR3 residues: CSAPLSGPTEAFF. The CDR3 coding sequence is TGCAGTGCCCCCTTGTCAGGTCCGACAGAAGCTTTCTTT.

This clonotype has a handful of counts. The gene calls are TRBV27 and TRBJ1-1; unclear D gene. Trimming took off 8 bases at V and 0 bases at J, with 16 bases between the two ends. The CDR3 runs to 15 residues. CDR1 is MNHEY and CDR2 is SMNVEV in the germline V gene (reference sequence). CDR3 residues: CASLPAGQLNTEAFF. CDR3 DNA sequence: TGTGCCAGCCTTCCCGCCGGGCAGTTGAACACTGAAGCTTTCTTT.

This clonotype has just a few counts. The chain joins TRBV12-3 or TRBV12-4 to TRBJ1-1, with D uncertain. Trimming shortened V by 5 bases and J by 0 bases, and 7 bases separated the two germline ends. The CDR3 contains 13 residues. CDR3 amino acids: CASSPLVNTEAFF. The CDR3 DNA reads TGTGCCAGCAGTCCCCTCGTGAACACTGAAGCTTTCTTT.

To note about this clonotype: A much larger clone differs by one base, so this may be a read error. The chain combines TRBV7-9 with TRBJ1-1; D not resolved. Germline CDR1 is SEHNR and CDR2 is FQNEAQ (reference sequence). The CDR3 totals 11 residues. DNA for the CDR3: TGTGCCAGCCTCAGTAACACTGAAGCTTCCTTT. Encoded protein: CASLSNTEASF.

To note about this clonotype: This may come from a read error, since a much larger clone is one base off. This chain links TRBV6-6 with TRBJ2-5; tentatively, D is TRBD1 or TRBD2 (5 bases each). Germline V gene sequence: CDR1 MNHNY, CDR2 SVGAGI (reference sequence). This CDR3 is 15 amino acids long. V lost 2 bases, J lost 4 bases, and 14 bases lay in between. The DNA of the CDR3 is TGTGCCAGCAGTTACGAATCAGGGAGATCAGAGACCCAGTACTTC. It specifies CASSYESGRSETQYF.

A few counts support this clonotype. The J gene is TRBJ1-4, the V gene TRBV21-1; the DNA was not used to check the table's D call, TRBD1. TRBV21-1 is deemed a pseudogene. The CDR3 consists of 14 residues. CDR3 sequence (DNA): TGTGCCAGCAGCCAGAAGGGGGTTGAGGGAAAACTGTTTTTT. The encoded protein is CASSQKGVEGKLFF.

Of note for this clonotype: This sequence may be a read error, since a much larger clone differs from it by one base. The chain links TRBV6-2 or TRBV6-3 to TRBJ2-7; 10 bases agree with TRBD1. This CDR3 has 12 amino acids. Germline V gives CDR1 MNHEY, CDR2 SVGEGT. CDR3 region: CATGQGDYEQDF. CDR3 coding DNA: TGTGCCACCGGACAGGGGGACTACGAGCAGGACTTC.

In its sample, this clonotype was seen many times. The chain couples TRBV27 to TRBJ2-5; D remains unclear. CDR3 length: 15 amino acids. Germline CDR1 is MNHEY and CDR2 is SMNVEV (reference sequence). V dropped 5 bases and J dropped 5 bases, with 18 bases sitting between them. Here the CDR3 DNA reads TGTGCCAGCAGTCACACCCCGTTGCCCCGTGAGACCCAGTACTTC. Encoded protein: CASSHTPLPRETQYF.

Only a few counts were recorded for this clonotype. The chain has TRBV12-3 or TRBV12-4 and TRBJ2-5; the D gene is possibly TRBD1 (6 bases). V was trimmed by 5 bases and J by 7 bases, leaving 17 bases between them. This CDR3 has 14 amino acids. The CDR3 coding sequence is TGTGCCAGCAGTACCCAGACAGGTGGGGTGACCCAGTACTTC. Protein product: CASSTQTGGVTQYF.

This clonotype appeared once. A much larger clone is a single base away; this may be a read error. The rearrangement links TRBV12-3 or TRBV12-4 to TRBJ1-2; D call uncertain. The CDR3 contains 14 residues. The CDR3 spells CASSLTGSAYDYTF. CDR3 nucleotides: TGTGCCAGCAGTTTAACTGGGTCCGCCTATGACTACACCTTC.

The CDR3 region is CASSVGLGELFF. The CDR3 nucleotides read TGTGCCAGCAGCGTAGGGCTCGGGGAGCTGTTTTTT. The chain has TRBV9 and TRBJ2-2; D remains ambiguous. The CDR3 has 12 amino acids. Looked up from germline, CDR1 is SGDLS and CDR2 is YYNGEE. V was shortened by 0 bases and J by 7 bases, with 4 bases between the two germline ends.

This clonotype occurred many times. This chain uses TRBV4-3 with TRBJ2-3; TRBD1 is a possible D gene (6 bases). V was trimmed by 3 bases and J by 4 bases, leaving 14 bases between them. The germline V gene encodes CDR1 LGHNA and CDR2 YSLEER. This CDR3 region has 15 residues. Written as DNA, the CDR3 is TGCGCCAGCAGCCAGACTACAGGGTACGCAGATACGCAGTATTTT. Residues: CASSQTTGYADTQYF.

The gene calls are TRBV5-1 and TRBJ1-4, with D unclear. The length of the CDR3 is 15 residues. Trimming shortened V by 0 bases and J by 6 bases, and 12 bases separated the two germline ends. CDR1 SGHRS and CDR2 YFSETQ come from the germline V gene. The CDR3 here is CASSLVGHGDEKLFF. The CDR3 DNA reads as TGCGCCAGCAGCTTGGTCGGCCACGGGGATGAAAAACTGTTTTTT.

This clonotype has at least ten counts. The chain employs TRBV20-1 and TRBJ1-1; the D is unclear. V gave up 0 bases and J gave up 0 bases, with 8 bases separating them. The CDR3 has 14 residues. CDR1 DFQATT and CDR2 SNEGSKA come from the germline V gene (reference sequence). The chain's CDR3 is CSAREVEMNTEAFF. CDR3 coding DNA: TGCAGTGCTAGAGAAGTAGAAATGAACACTGAAGCTTTCTTT.

The chain links TRBV5-1 to TRBJ2-7, with unresolved D. Germline V CDR1 and CDR2: SGHRS, YFSETQ. V was clipped by 7 bases and J by 0 bases, with 11 bases between them. The CDR3 is made up of 13 amino acids. For the CDR3, the DNA is TGCGCCAGCGCGATAGGGCACTCCTACGAGCAGTACTTC. This sequence encodes CASAIGHSYEQYF.